This TCR beta chain was recorded in a study of blood T cell repertoires in COVID-19 (dated by TCRdb to the early 2020s). Concerning the study at large: The collaborator samples originated in the United States, Italy and Spain and spanned the acute and convalescent phases of COVID-19. The material from the prospective study consisted of cDNA or gDNA derived from T cells, B-cell-depleted T cells, or PBMCs. Sample metadata almost always included a de-identified subject ID, COVID-19 status, age in years and sex. Where available, HLA class I and class II types were obtained from metadata supplied by the sample provider rather than from assay-based typing. The repertoires were released in a freely available public database intended as a resource for research on the immune response to SARS-CoV-2. Deeply sampled blood TCRbeta repertoires from subjects exposed to, actively infected with, or recovered from COVID-19 were included in the dataset. The samples were drawn from the first 160 participants of the ongoing ImmuneRACE study and from 1,254 subjects provided by 6 global collaborators. Here is what the overall study found, with its caveats: The amount of clinical and demographic metadata varied by source and participant and was provided uncurated.

TCRbeta CDR3 regions were amplified from genomic DNA using the immunoSEQ Assay, a bias-controlled multiplex PCR. The study's processing was this. The number of nucleated cells in each sample was estimated from the amplification of reference gene primers within the assay. To quantify the absolute abundance of each unique TCRbeta CDR3 rearrangement, sequence reads were collapsed and filtered. For each sample, productive Simpson clonality was calculated as the square root of Simpson's diversity index across productive rearrangements. The clones in this table, taken by TCRdb from immuneACCESS, are in-frame only. Not every clone is retained; where verified, under half of the shortfall comes from an unresolved V gene, and the cause of the rest is unknown. The V and J calls and clone size are taken from that table; D and trimming were inferred from the DNA. A total of 150,000 to 200,000 clones appear in this sample, about 86% of them only once. Around a fifth of the sample rests with the top ten.

This clone was seen just once. Its antigen remains unidentified. No much larger clone is present one base from it, and per-base qualities are unavailable. Each collaborating institution followed its own protocols to collect whole blood in K2EDTA tubes. For TCRbeta analysis, collaborators shipped samples as frozen whole blood, isolated PBMCs, or DNA extracted from either of those sample types. Looking up the germline V gene yields CDR1 MGHRA and CDR2 YSYEKL. The CDR3 spans 18 residues, from the cysteine through the phenylalanine. The DNA shown is the 54-base CDR3, in frame from base 1. At the junction V is shortened by 0 bases and J by 3 bases, with 17 bases in between.

The TCR sequence derives from a woman aged 80 or older with acute or convalescent COVID-19. The receptor chain draws on TRBV4-1 and TRBJ2-2; possibly the D gene is TRBD1, per 6 matching bases. Sequenced: peripheral blood. This receptor carries the CDR3 CASSQDEGVARYTGELFF. Here is the DNA: TGCGCCAGCAGCCAAGATGAGGGGGTAGCGCGTTACACCGGGGAGCTGTTTTTT.